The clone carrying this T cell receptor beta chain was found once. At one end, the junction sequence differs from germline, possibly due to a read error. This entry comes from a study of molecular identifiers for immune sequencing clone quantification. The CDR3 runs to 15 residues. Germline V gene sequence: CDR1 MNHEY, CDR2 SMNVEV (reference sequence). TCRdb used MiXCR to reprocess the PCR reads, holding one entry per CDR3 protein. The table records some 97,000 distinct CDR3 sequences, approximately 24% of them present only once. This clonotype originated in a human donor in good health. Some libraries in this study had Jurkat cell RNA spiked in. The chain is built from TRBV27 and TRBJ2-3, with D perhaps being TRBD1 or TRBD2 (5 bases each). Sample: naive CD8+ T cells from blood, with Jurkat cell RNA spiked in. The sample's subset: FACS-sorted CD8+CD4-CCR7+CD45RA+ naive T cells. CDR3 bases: TGTGCCAGCAGTCTAGGGACCACCAGCACAGCTACGCAGTATTTT. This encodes CASSLGTTSTATQYF.